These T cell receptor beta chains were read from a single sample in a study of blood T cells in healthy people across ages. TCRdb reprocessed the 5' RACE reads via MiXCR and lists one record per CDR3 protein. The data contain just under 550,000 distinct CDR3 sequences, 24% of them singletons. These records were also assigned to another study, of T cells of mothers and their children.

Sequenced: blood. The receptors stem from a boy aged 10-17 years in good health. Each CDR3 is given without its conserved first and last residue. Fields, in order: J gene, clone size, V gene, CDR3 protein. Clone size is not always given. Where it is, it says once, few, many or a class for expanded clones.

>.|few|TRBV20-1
SASPGRLRQGNYEQY
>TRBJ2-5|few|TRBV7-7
ASSLGSPRETQY
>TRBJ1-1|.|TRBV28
ASRLTEAEAF
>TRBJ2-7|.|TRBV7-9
ASSLPSVGPGAYYEQY
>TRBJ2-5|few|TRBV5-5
ASSPHAGGAETQY
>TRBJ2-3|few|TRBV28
ASLPGGMNTQY
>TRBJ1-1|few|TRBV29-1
SVVGVLNTEAF
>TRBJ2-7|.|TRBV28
ASSSQQGGISYEQY
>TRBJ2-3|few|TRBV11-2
ASSLMWGDTQY
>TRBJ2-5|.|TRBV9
ASSVDSGGRTQY